A selection of T cell receptor beta chains follows, all from one sample in a study of cytomegalovirus exposure and HLA in healthy donors. Assay used: immunoSEQ multiplex PCR; TCRdb lists only in-frame clones, some missing. The data contain 150,000 to 200,000 clones, 70% to 85% of them singletons. Material for sequencing was PBMCs. The receptors originated from a man aged 25 to 45 in good health and CMV-seropositive. CDR3s include the opening cysteine and the closing phenylalanine or tryptophan. Each record gives: CDR3 DNA, CDR3 protein, V gene, D gene, J gene, clone size. D genes are given only for firm matches. The listing skips clone size in some rows; elsewhere it reads once, few, many or a size class.

CDR3 DNA: TGCAGCGTGACCAGGCCGGGACTAGCGGATTTGAGCTCCTACAATGAGCAGTTCTTC
CDR3 protein: CSVTRPGLADLSSYNEQFF
V gene: TRBV29-1
D gene: TRBD2
J gene: TRBJ2-1
clone size: .

CDR3 DNA: TGTGCCAGCAGCTTAGAAGCAGGGGCTGGCACTGAAGCTTTCTTT
CDR3 protein: CASSLEAGAGTEAFF
V gene: TRBV11-2
D gene: .
J gene: TRBJ1-1
clone size: .

CDR3 DNA: TGTGCCAGCCTATACACCGGGGAGCTGTTTTTT
CDR3 protein: CASLYTGELFF
V gene: TRBV6-1
D gene: .
J gene: TRBJ2-2
clone size: .

CDR3 DNA: TGTGCCACCAGCAGAGATAGAGGGGAGGGCTACGAGCAGTACTTC
CDR3 protein: CATSRDRGEGYEQYF
V gene: TRBV15
D gene: TRBD2
J gene: TRBJ2-7
clone size: .

CDR3 DNA: TGCGCCAGCAGCTCTACAGGGGGGAACTACGAGCAGTACTTC
CDR3 protein: CASSSTGGNYEQYF
V gene: TRBV5-1
D gene: TRBD1
J gene: TRBJ2-7
clone size: .

CDR3 DNA: TGCGCCAGCAGCCTAAGCGGGGAGCTGTTTTTT
CDR3 protein: CASSLSGELFF
V gene: TRBV5-1
D gene: .
J gene: TRBJ2-2
clone size: .

CDR3 DNA: TGTGCCAGCAGCGTATTTCAGCGACCCTACAATGAGCAGTTCTTC
CDR3 protein: CASSVFQRPYNEQFF
V gene: TRBV9
D gene: .
J gene: TRBJ2-1
clone size: .

CDR3 DNA: TGTGCCAGCAGCCCCCAGGAACCCCACAATGAGCAGTTCTTC
CDR3 protein: CASSPQEPHNEQFF
V gene: TRBV7-9
D gene: .
J gene: TRBJ2-1
clone size: .

CDR3 DNA: TGTGCCAGCAGCGTGCGGGGTCATAGCACAGATACGCAGTATTTT
CDR3 protein: CASSVRGHSTDTQYF
V gene: TRBV9
D gene: .
J gene: TRBJ2-3
clone size: .

CDR3 DNA: TGTGCCAGCAGTACGGGACAGGGTTACGAGCAGTACTTC
CDR3 protein: CASSTGQGYEQYF
V gene: TRBV2
D gene: TRBD1
J gene: TRBJ2-7
clone size: .

CDR3 DNA: TGTGCCAGCAGCCCTAGCGGGGGGGCCAAAAACATTCAGTACTTC
CDR3 protein: CASSPSGGAKNIQYF
V gene: TRBV7-9
D gene: TRBD2
J gene: TRBJ2-4
clone size: .

CDR3 DNA: TGTGCCAGCAGCCATCGCGAAGCGGGGGTGGACGAGCAGTACTTC
CDR3 protein: CASSHREAGVDEQYF
V gene: TRBV7-2
D gene: TRBD2
J gene: TRBJ2-7
clone size: .

CDR3 DNA: TGCGCCAGCAGCTTGCTAAATCAGGACACCGGGGAGCTGTTTTTT
CDR3 protein: CASSLLNQDTGELFF
V gene: TRBV5-1
D gene: .
J gene: TRBJ2-2
clone size: .

CDR3 DNA: TGTGCCAGCAGCTTAGCAGGGCCCTACCAAGAGACCCAGTACTTC
CDR3 protein: CASSLAGPYQETQYF
V gene: TRBV5-6
D gene: .
J gene: TRBJ2-5
clone size: .

CDR3 DNA: TGTGCCACCCAAGTCAGGGACACCTTGTCCTACGAGCAGTACTTC
CDR3 protein: CATQVRDTLSYEQYF
V gene: TRBV10-3
D gene: .
J gene: TRBJ2-7
clone size: .

CDR3 DNA: TGCAGCGTTGAACAGGGGGTTGGGCAGACCCAGTACTTC
CDR3 protein: CSVEQGVGQTQYF
V gene: TRBV29-1
D gene: TRBD1
J gene: TRBJ2-5
clone size: .

CDR3 DNA: TGTGCCAGCAGCTTGGGGGGACAGGGGCCCACCGGGGAGCTGTTTTTT
CDR3 protein: CASSLGGQGPTGELFF
V gene: TRBV5-4
D gene: TRBD1
J gene: TRBJ2-2
clone size: .

CDR3 DNA: TGTGCCAGCAGTTTCAGCGGGTTCAACACCGGGGAGCTGTTTTTT
CDR3 protein: CASSFSGFNTGELFF
V gene: TRBV27
D gene: .
J gene: TRBJ2-2
clone size: .

CDR3 DNA: TGCGCCAGCAGCTTCCGGACAGGGGGCACAGATACGCAGTATTTT
CDR3 protein: CASSFRTGGTDTQYF
V gene: TRBV4-3
D gene: TRBD1
J gene: TRBJ2-3
clone size: .

CDR3 DNA: TGTGCCAGCAGCCTTTTGGACAGGAACACCGGGGAGCTGTTTTTT
CDR3 protein: CASSLLDRNTGELFF
V gene: TRBV5-6
D gene: .
J gene: TRBJ2-2
clone size: .

CDR3 DNA: TGTGCCAGCAGCTTAGGGGTAGCGGGGGGGCGAGGGGAGACCCAGTACTTC
CDR3 protein: CASSLGVAGGRGETQYF
V gene: TRBV7-7
D gene: TRBD2
J gene: TRBJ2-5
clone size: .

CDR3 DNA: TGTGCCAGCAGTCATCGGACAGGAGAGGGCCATGGCTACACCTTC
CDR3 protein: CASSHRTGEGHGYTF
V gene: TRBV6-5
D gene: TRBD1
J gene: TRBJ1-2
clone size: .

CDR3 DNA: TGCGCCAGCAGCTGGGGGACTATATTTACGAGCACAGATACGCAGTATTTT
CDR3 protein: CASSWGTIFTSTDTQYF
V gene: TRBV5-1
D gene: TRBD2
J gene: TRBJ2-3
clone size: .

CDR3 DNA: TGTGCCAGCAGCGTCCCCCCCAAACCGGCCGGGTTTACTTACGAGCAGTACTTC
CDR3 protein: CASSVPPKPAGFTYEQYF
V gene: TRBV9
D gene: .
J gene: TRBJ2-7
clone size: .

CDR3 DNA: TGCGCCAGCGTCGCCGGGACAGGGGATATCGGTGAGCAGTTCTTC
CDR3 protein: CASVAGTGDIGEQFF
V gene: TRBV10-1
D gene: TRBD1
J gene: TRBJ2-1
clone size: .

CDR3 DNA: TGCGCCAGCAGCCAAGACAGGATTAACTCACCCCTCCACTTT
CDR3 protein: CASSQDRINSPLHF
V gene: TRBV4-1
D gene: .
J gene: TRBJ1-6
clone size: .

CDR3 DNA: TGCGCCAGCAGCCAAGATCGGACAGGGGGTCAGCCCCAGCATTTT
CDR3 protein: CASSQDRTGGQPQHF
V gene: TRBV4-1
D gene: TRBD1
J gene: TRBJ1-5
clone size: .

CDR3 DNA: TGTGCCAGCAGTTTACCGACTAGCGGGGGGGACTACGAGCAGTACTTC
CDR3 protein: CASSLPTSGGDYEQYF
V gene: TRBV28
D gene: TRBD2
J gene: TRBJ2-7
clone size: once

CDR3 DNA: TGTGCCATCAGGGGAGGACAGGGGGCGCGGGACACCGGGGAGCTGTTTTTT
CDR3 protein: CAIRGGQGARDTGELFF
V gene: TRBV10-3
D gene: TRBD1
J gene: TRBJ2-2
clone size: .

CDR3 DNA: TGTGCCAGCAGCTTGGCGGGACAGGGGGCGGTTCAGCCCCAGCATTTT
CDR3 protein: CASSLAGQGAVQPQHF
V gene: TRBV7-9
D gene: TRBD1
J gene: TRBJ1-5
clone size: .

CDR3 DNA: TGCGCCAGCAGTGTGGCAGGACAGGACACCGGGGAGCTGTTTTTT
CDR3 protein: CASSVAGQDTGELFF
V gene: TRBV10-2
D gene: TRBD1
J gene: TRBJ2-2
clone size: .

CDR3 DNA: TGCGCCAGCAGCTTGGCCTCCGACGGGGACTATGGCTACACCTTC
CDR3 protein: CASSLASDGDYGYTF
V gene: TRBV5-1
D gene: .
J gene: TRBJ1-2
clone size: .

CDR3 DNA: TGTGCCAGCAGCTTAGATGGCAGGGCGTATGGCTACACCTTC
CDR3 protein: CASSLDGRAYGYTF
V gene: TRBV7-2
D gene: .
J gene: TRBJ1-2
clone size: .

CDR3 DNA: TGTGCCAGCAGCAAACACCGGGACAGGGTAAGCTCACCCCTCCACTTT
CDR3 protein: CASSKHRDRVSSPLHF
V gene: TRBV9
D gene: TRBD1
J gene: TRBJ1-6
clone size: .

CDR3 DNA: TGTGCCAGCTGGAGGAGATCTATCTCCGGGGAGCTGTTTTTT
CDR3 protein: CASWRRSISGELFF
V gene: TRBV6-1
D gene: .
J gene: TRBJ2-2
clone size: .

CDR3 DNA: TGTGCCAGCAGCTTAAACAAAAATCAGCCCCAGCATTTT
CDR3 protein: CASSLNKNQPQHF
V gene: TRBV7-7
D gene: .
J gene: TRBJ1-5
clone size: few

CDR3 DNA: TGTGCCAGCAGCGAGGGATCTATGGGAGCGACAGATACGCAGTATTTT
CDR3 protein: CASSEGSMGATDTQYF
V gene: TRBV9
D gene: .
J gene: TRBJ2-3
clone size: .

CDR3 DNA: TGTGCCAGCAGATTATTCAGGGCAACTAATGAAAAACTGTTTTTT
CDR3 protein: CASRLFRATNEKLFF
V gene: TRBV11-2
D gene: .
J gene: TRBJ1-4
clone size: .

CDR3 DNA: TGTGCCAGCAAGGGACTGTATAGCAATCAGCCCCAGCATTTT
CDR3 protein: CASKGLYSNQPQHF
V gene: TRBV2
D gene: .
J gene: TRBJ1-5
clone size: .

CDR3 DNA: TGCGCCAGCAGCGGAGGACAGGGGGCTTACAATGAGCAGTTCTTC
CDR3 protein: CASSGGQGAYNEQFF
V gene: TRBV5-1
D gene: TRBD1
J gene: TRBJ2-1
clone size: .

CDR3 DNA: TGTGCCAGCAGCCTACAGGGGAGCAATCAGCCCCAGCATTTT
CDR3 protein: CASSLQGSNQPQHF
V gene: TRBV27
D gene: TRBD1
J gene: TRBJ1-5
clone size: .

CDR3 DNA: TGCGCCAGCAGCCGAGGACAGTTCACAGATACGCAGTATTTT
CDR3 protein: CASSRGQFTDTQYF
V gene: TRBV5-1
D gene: .
J gene: TRBJ2-3
clone size: once

CDR3 DNA: TGCGCCAGCAGCCACCAGGGGACCACTAATGAAAAACTGTTTTTT
CDR3 protein: CASSHQGTTNEKLFF
V gene: TRBV4-3
D gene: .
J gene: TRBJ1-4
clone size: .

CDR3 DNA: TGTGCTAGTGGTCTCGGGACTCGGGAGACCCAGTACTTC
CDR3 protein: CASGLGTRETQYF
V gene: TRBV12-5
D gene: .
J gene: TRBJ2-5
clone size: few

CDR3 DNA: TGTGCCACTACCGGGACAGGGGGCGACGAGCAGTACTTC
CDR3 protein: CATTGTGGDEQYF
V gene: TRBV2
D gene: TRBD1
J gene: TRBJ2-7
clone size: .

CDR3 DNA: TGTGCCAGCAGTGGGACAGGGAACACCGGGGAGCTGTTTTTT
CDR3 protein: CASSGTGNTGELFF
V gene: TRBV6-5
D gene: TRBD1
J gene: TRBJ2-2
clone size: .

CDR3 DNA: TGCGCCAGCAGCCAACAGACAGGGGAGACCTATGGCTACACCTTC
CDR3 protein: CASSQQTGETYGYTF
V gene: TRBV4-3
D gene: TRBD1
J gene: TRBJ1-2
clone size: .

CDR3 DNA: TGTGCCAGCAGCCCCCGCGCTGGGGCCTCTGAAGCTTTCTTT
CDR3 protein: CASSPRAGASEAFF
V gene: TRBV5-4
D gene: .
J gene: TRBJ1-1
clone size: .

CDR3 DNA: TGTGCCACGGGGGCGCGGGGGGCTTTCTTT
CDR3 protein: CATGARGAFF
V gene: TRBV10-3
D gene: .
J gene: TRBJ1-1
clone size: .

CDR3 DNA: TGCGCCAGCAGTCCACGACCAGGGGGGCTTGATGAGACCCAGTACTTC
CDR3 protein: CASSPRPGGLDETQYF
V gene: TRBV4-3
D gene: .
J gene: TRBJ2-5
clone size: .

CDR3 DNA: TGTGCCAGCAGCTTACACAGGGGAGGAGAAAAACTGTTTTTT
CDR3 protein: CASSLHRGGEKLFF
V gene: TRBV5-6
D gene: TRBD1
J gene: TRBJ1-4
clone size: .

CDR3 DNA: TGTGCCAGCAGCCTACAGGGGCGGGAGACCCAGTACTTC
CDR3 protein: CASSLQGRETQYF
V gene: TRBV7-8
D gene: TRBD1
J gene: TRBJ2-5
clone size: .

CDR3 DNA: TGTGCCAGCAGCCCAATTCCGACAGGGGGCTTTGGCATTCAGTACTTC
CDR3 protein: CASSPIPTGGFGIQYF
V gene: TRBV27
D gene: TRBD1
J gene: TRBJ2-4
clone size: .

CDR3 DNA: TGTGCCACCAGCAGAGATTGGGGGGAGAGCAATCAGCCCCAGCATTTT
CDR3 protein: CATSRDWGESNQPQHF
V gene: TRBV15
D gene: .
J gene: TRBJ1-5
clone size: once